These 15 T cell receptor beta chains share one sample of origin, sequenced in a study of radiation and T cells in renal cell carcinoma. As for time point: blood 4 weeks post-SBRT, at nephrectomy. Treatment reported: 15 Gy SBRT to primary tumor, nephrectomy 4 weeks later. Only in-frame clones appear in the TCRdb table, and some are missing; sequencing was by immunoSEQ multiplex PCR. Among approximately 150,000 clones listed, around nine tenths were seen once. Sequencing used blood, obtained from a patient whose treatment included radiotherapy and nephrectomy. These receptors originate from a woman aged 50 to 60 with renal cell carcinoma.

J is TRBJ1-2 and V is TRBV5-1; possibly TRBD1 for D (6 bases). This CDR3 region has 13 residues. Deletions cut 4 bases from V and 3 bases from J, with 10 bases between. Per the germline V gene, CDR1 is SGHRS and CDR2 is YFSETQ. The CDR3 region has the DNA TGCGCCAGCAGCACAGGGTTCGACTATGGCTACACCTTC. This translates into CASSTGFDYGYTF.

This chain connects TRBV5-8 to TRBJ2-7; D is perhaps TRBD2 (5 bases). Germline CDR1 reads SGHTS; CDR2 reads YDEGEE. Trimming stripped 3 bases from V and 3 bases from J, with 16 bases between. CDR3 length: 15 residues. The DNA for the CDR3 is TGTGCCAGCAGCTCCCGGGATCCGGAGCACTACGAGCAGTACTTC. Translating it yields CASSSRDPEHYEQYF.

J is TRBJ1-6 and V is TRBV27, with TRBD1 matching 7 bases. This CDR3 has 15 amino acids. From germline, CDR1 is MNHEY and CDR2 SMNVEV (reference sequence). J lost 9 bases, V lost 2 bases, and 7 bases had no gene match. The CDR3 loop reads CASSLAGQVVSPLHF. DNA for the CDR3: TGTGCCAGCAGTTTAGCTGGACAGGTCGTTTCACCCCTCCACTTT.

The chain uses TRBV7-9 and TRBJ1-2; tentatively, D is TRBD1 (6 bases). V dropped 4 bases and J dropped 3 bases, with 9 bases sitting between them. CDR1 is SEHNR, CDR2 FQNEAQ, per germline (reference sequence). This CDR3 spans 13 amino acids. CDR3 protein: CASSSEGDYGYTF. In DNA form, the CDR3 reads TGTGCCAGCAGCTCCGAGGGGGACTATGGCTACACCTTC.

V is TRBV5-4 and J is TRBJ2-3; D not resolved. This CDR3 contains 14 residues. CDR1 SGHNT and CDR2 YYREEE come from the germline V gene (reference sequence). Deletions cut 0 bases from V and 3 bases from J, with 8 bases between. The CDR3 nucleotides are TGTGCCAGCAGCTTGGCAGCAAATACAGATACGCAGTATTTT. Amino acid sequence: CASSLAANTDTQYF. The full variable domain, rest sourced from reference TRBV5-4 and TRBJ2-3, is ETGVTQSPTHLIKTRGQQVTLRCSSQSGHNTVSWYQQALGQGPQFIFQYYREEENGRGNFPPRFSGLQFPNYSSELNVNALELDDSALYLCASSLAANTDTQYFGPGTRLTVL.

The chain is built from TRBV7-8 and TRBJ2-5, with TRBD1 identical over 7 bases. Germline CDR1 is SGHVS and CDR2 is FQNEAQ. The CDR3 loop spans 15 amino acids. Unmatched junction bases numbered 11, after V lost 5 bases and J lost 5 bases. The CDR3 region is CASSVRQGPTETQYF. DNA of the CDR3: TGTGCCAGCAGCGTACGACAGGGTCCTACGGAGACCCAGTACTTC.

This rearrangement joins TRBV4-3 to TRBJ1-2, with a possible D match to TRBD1 (6 bases). The CDR3 sequence is 15 residues long. Between the trimmed V and J ends, which lost 4 bases and 2 bases, there was a span of 14 bases. Germline V gives CDR1 LGHNA, CDR2 YSLEER. The CDR3 loop is CASSPMWQGNYGYTF. CDR3 sequence (DNA): TGCGCCAGCAGCCCCATGTGGCAGGGGAACTATGGCTACACCTTC.

The chain recombines TRBV5-6 with TRBJ2-7; D possibly corresponds to TRBD1 (5 bases). Germline assignment: CDR1 SGHDT and CDR2 YYEEEE. This CDR3 spans 15 amino acids. Trimming removed 0 bases from V and 0 bases from J, with 10 bases in between. The CDR3 loop reads CASSLAARVSYEQYF. The CDR3 nucleotides are TGTGCCAGCAGCTTGGCCGCCAGGGTCTCCTACGAGCAGTACTTC.

The chain is built from TRBV7-2 and TRBJ1-1; the D is unclear. V shed 0 bases and J shed 1 base, with 9 bases lying between them. Germline assignment: CDR1 SGHTA and CDR2 FQGNSA. The CDR3 spans 15 residues. Here the CDR3 DNA reads TGTGCCAGCAGCTTAGCGGGTCTCCCGAACACTGAAGCTTTCTTT. Residues: CASSLAGLPNTEAFF.

The V gene is TRBV7-3, the J gene TRBJ2-7, with TRBD1 matching over 9 bases. Per germline, CDR1 SGHTA and CDR2 FQGTGA. CDR3 size: 14 residues. With V trimmed by 2 bases and J by 6 bases, 5 bases remained unmatched. This CDR3 is CASSLGGTGTEQYF. The CDR3, as DNA: TGTGCCAGCAGCTTAGGCGGGACAGGGACCGAGCAGTACTTC.

The J gene is TRBJ2-7, the V gene TRBV19, with 8 bases lining up with TRBD1. The CDR3 consists of 15 residues. The V segment lost 5 bases and the J segment 4 bases; nucleotides outside the gene matches: 10. CDR1 is LNHDA, CDR2 SQIVND, per germline (reference sequence). The CDR3 DNA reads as TGTGCCAGTAGTCCGGACAGGGCATGGGTGTACGAGCAGTACTTC. Translation: CASSPDRAWVYEQYF.

The genes are TRBV7-9 and TRBJ2-7, with 11 bases identical to TRBD1. V lost 5 bases and J lost 2; bases outside the gene matches: 8. Germline CDR1 reads SEHNR; CDR2 reads FQNEAQ (reference sequence). The CDR3 is 16 residues long. The CDR3 sequence: CASSPRTGGHTYEQYF. The CDR3 DNA reads as TGTGCCAGCAGCCCCAGGACAGGGGGCCACACCTACGAGCAGTACTTC.

The chain is built from TRBV10-3 and TRBJ2-7; D possibly corresponds to TRBD2 (6 bases). The CDR3 extends over 14 amino acids. CDR1 is ENHRY, CDR2 SYGVKD, per germline. Trimming removed 2 bases at V and 4 bases at J, with 12 bases between. The DNA of the CDR3 is TGTGCCATCAGTGAGGGGCTAGCGAATTACGAGCAGTACTTC. Amino acid sequence: CAISEGLANYEQYF.

This clone was found a few times. The chain has TRBV19 and TRBJ1-1; no clear D gene. Germline CDR1 and CDR2: LNHDA and SQIVND (reference sequence). Trimming left V 3 bases short and J 1 base short, with 9 bases between. This CDR3 spans 14 amino acids. The DNA of the CDR3 is TGTGCCAGTAGTATCTCAGAGAAGAACACTGAAGCTTTCTTT. It translates to CASSISEKNTEAFF.

The chain combines TRBV28 with TRBJ1-2; D is perhaps TRBD1 (6 bases). Germline-derived CDR1 and CDR2 are MDHEN and SYDVKM. V dropped 6 bases and J dropped 2 bases, with 13 bases sitting between them. This CDR3 contains 14 residues. The CDR3 sequence is CASSKGGENYGYTF. The CDR3 region has the DNA TGTGCCAGCAGCAAGGGGGGCGAAAACTATGGCTACACCTTC.